What follows are 17 T cell receptor beta chains derived from one specimen sequenced in a study of CD8 T cells in ankylosing spondylitis. TCRdb called the 5' RACE reads again in MiXCR, with one record for every CDR3 protein. The sample includes some 130,000 distinct CDR3 sequences, approximately 7.3% of them seen just once. Sequencing was carried out using blood, either unsorted or a sorted T cell fraction (not recorded which). The origin of the receptors is a female donor with ankylosing spondylitis or in good health (not recorded which).

CDR3 nucleotides: TGTGCCAGCAGCTTAGACAGGGGCCACGAGCAGTACTTC. Its translation: CASSLDRGHEQYF. The chain links TRBV11-2 to TRBJ2-7, with D perhaps TRBD1 (6 bases). The CDR3 extends over 13 amino acids. From germline, CDR1 is SGHAT and CDR2 FQNNGV. Deletions cut 0 bases from V and 5 bases from J, with 8 bases between.

At least ten counts were recorded for this clonotype. An end of the junction differs from the germline gene, which may be a read error. The J gene is TRBJ2-7, the V gene TRBV7-7; D is uncertain. This CDR3 is built from 14 residues. CDR1 and CDR2 from the germline V gene are SSHAT and FNYEAQ (reference sequence). The CDR3 sequence is CASSLTRSSYEQYF. The CDR3 DNA follows: TGTGCTAGCAGCCTTACACGGAGCTCCTACGAGCAGTACTTC.

This clonotype was detected ten times or more. J is TRBJ1-6 and V is TRBV20-1; D unresolved. Deletions cut 3 bases from V and 10 bases from J, with 13 bases between. There are 13 residues in the CDR3. Germline V gene data show CDR1 as DFQATT and CDR2 as SNEGSKA (reference sequence). In DNA form, the CDR3 reads TGCAGTGCTAGGGACCACGAATACTCACCCCTCCACTTT. Protein sequence: CSARDHEYSPLHF.

This clonotype appeared many times. This chain links TRBV7-2 with TRBJ1-1; D not certain. The CDR3 is 12 residues long. V was pared by 3 bases and J by 4 bases, with 6 bases between. CDR1 and CDR2 from the germline V gene are SGHTA and FQGNSA. This CDR3 reads CASSFEVTEAFF. CDR3 in DNA: TGTGCCAGCAGCTTTGAGGTCACTGAAGCTTTCTTT.

This clonotype was seen at least ten times. The chain joins TRBV5-1 to TRBJ2-3; 8 nucleotides line up with TRBD2. V trimming: 2 bases; J trimming: 4 bases; junction bases outside the gene matches: 6. The CDR3 runs to 15 residues. CDR1 and CDR2 (germline): SGHRS, YFSETQ. The CDR3 DNA reads as TGCGCCAGCAGCTTAACTAGCGGTGCTCCAGATACGCAGTATTTT. It is translated as CASSLTSGAPDTQYF.

This clonotype showed up just a few times. The V gene is TRBV20-1, the J gene TRBJ2-3, with TRBD2 matching over 9 bases. V was clipped by 0 bases and J by 4 bases; unmatched bases: 8. CDR3 length: 16 residues. In germline, CDR1 is DFQATT, CDR2 SNEGSKA (reference sequence). In DNA, the CDR3 is TGCAGTGCTAGAGATGGCGGGGGGGCCGGGGCAGATACGCAGTATTTT. Translating it yields CSARDGGGAGADTQYF.

This chain links TRBV7-3 with TRBJ2-1; D is possibly TRBD1 (6 bases). CDR1 is SGHTA and CDR2 is FQGTGA in the germline V gene. CDR3 length: 15 residues. Trimming removed 6 bases from V and 4 bases from J, with 16 bases in between. Here the CDR3 reads CASRYRDTRYNEQFF. The CDR3 bases are TGTGCCAGCAGATACCGGGACACCAGATACAATGAGCAGTTCTTC.

At least ten counts were recorded for this clonotype. The chain links TRBV7-2 to TRBJ1-4; D not resolved. Germline lookup yields CDR1 SGHTA and CDR2 FQGNSA. The CDR3 runs to 14 residues. The V gene lost 3 bases and the J gene lost 2 bases, with 7 bases spanning the gap. CDR3 DNA sequence: TGTGCCAGCAGCTTGGTCGGGACTAATGAAAAACTGTTTTTT. It codes for CASSLVGTNEKLFF.

This clonotype has ten or more counts. V gene TRBV10-3 combines with J gene TRBJ1-1, with TRBD1 matching 9 bases. This CDR3 has 14 residues. Germline V lookup: CDR1 ENHRY, CDR2 SYGVKD. V lost 4 bases, J lost 1 base, and 1 base stayed unmatched. CDR3 DNA: TGTGCCATCAGTGGGGGACAGGGGAACACTGAAGCTTTCTTT. Translation gives CAISGGQGNTEAFF.

This clonotype was seen repeatedly, ten times or more. This chain connects TRBV12-3 or TRBV12-4 to TRBJ2-7; 7 bases map to TRBD1. The CDR3 is 12 residues long. V lost 5 bases and J lost 9; bases outside the gene matches: 7. The CDR3 sequence is CASSLDRVGQYF. As DNA, the CDR3 is TGTGCCAGCAGTCTTGACAGGGTTGGGCAGTACTTC.

This clonotype was counted many times. The V gene is TRBV20-1, the J gene TRBJ1-5, with 8 bases lining up with TRBD1. CDR3 length: 16 residues. Trimming removed 6 bases from V and 0 bases from J; junction bases left unmatched: 10. CDR1 is DFQATT and CDR2 is SNEGSKA in the germline V gene (reference sequence). The CDR3 bases are TGCAGTGCCATAGACCCGACAGGGGATAGCAATCAGCCCCAGCATTTT. Translation: CSAIDPTGDSNQPQHF.

This clonotype was detected many times. The J gene is TRBJ2-1, the V gene TRBV12-3 or TRBV12-4; weak D call: TRBD2 (6 bases). V lost 8 bases to trimming and J lost 8 bases, with 13 bases between them. This CDR3 has 12 amino acids. Here the CDR3 DNA reads TGTGCCAGCCGCCGGTGGGAGGATGAGCAGTTCTTC. Its translation is CASRRWEDEQFF.

This clonotype has a count of ten or more. V is TRBV5-1 and J is TRBJ2-5, with TRBD2 as a possible D gene (6 bases). The CDR3 length is 13 residues. V shed 2 bases and J shed 1 base, with 6 bases lying between them. The germline gives CDR1 SGHRS, CDR2 YFSETQ. CDR3 sequence (DNA): TGCGCCAGCAGCTTTAGCGGCCAAGAGACCCAGTACTTC. Its translation is CASSFSGQETQYF.

This clonotype was seen more than once but under ten times. The V call is TRBV7-3, the J call TRBJ1-3; 12 positions match TRBD1. V trimming: 3 bases; J trimming: 7 bases; junction bases outside the gene matches: 1. The germline V gene has CDR1 SGHTA and CDR2 FQGTGA. The length of the CDR3 is 14 residues. The CDR3 is CASSLGQGANTIYF. The CDR3 DNA is TGTGCCAGCAGCTTGGGACAGGGGGCGAACACCATATATTTT.

This clonotype was recorded many times. V is TRBV20-1 and J is TRBJ2-1; 8 positions agree with TRBD1. The CDR3 has 13 amino acids. After removal of 6 bases from V and 4 bases from J, the junction contained 5 bases not matched to a gene. CDR1 is DFQATT and CDR2 is SNEGSKA in the germline V gene (reference sequence). The CDR3 region is CSAARQGYNEQFF. DNA for the CDR3: TGCAGTGCCGCGAGACAGGGGTACAATGAGCAGTTCTTC.

This clonotype was recorded many times. This chain uses TRBV4-2 with TRBJ2-1; weak D call: TRBD1 (6 bases). This CDR3 contains 16 residues. Trimming pared 4 bases from V and 5 bases from J, leaving 18 bases between. Germline V CDR1 and CDR2: LGHNA, YNFKEQ. DNA for the CDR3: TGTGCCAGCAGCCTTACCCGACAGGAGACCCACAATGAGCAGTTCTTC. It yields the protein CASSLTRQETHNEQFF.

The sample holds a few counts of this clonotype. The chain employs TRBV25-1 and TRBJ2-5; 7 bases agree with TRBD1. The V segment lost 4 bases and the J segment 6 bases; nucleotides outside the gene matches: 5. This CDR3 has 13 amino acids. Germline V gives CDR1 MGHDK, CDR2 SYGVNS. The CDR3, as DNA: TGTGCCAGCAGTGTGACAGGGTGGAAGACCCAGTACTTC. It translates to CASSVTGWKTQYF. The complete variable domain, with remaining parts taken from reference TRBV25-1 and TRBJ2-5, reads EADIYQTPRYLVIGTGKKITLECSQTMGHDKMYWYQQDPGMELHLIHYSYGVNSTEKGDLSSESTVSRIRTEHFPLTLESARPSHTSQYLCASSVTGWKTQYFGPGTRLLVL.